A single sample is the source of the 5 T cell receptor beta chains below, sequenced in a study of blood T cells in healthy people across ages. Alongside a J-beta primer mix, a sample-barcoded 5' primer served in a second PCR lasting about 7 to 12 cycles. TCRdb reanalysed the 5' RACE reads using MiXCR and keeps one entry per CDR3 protein. The sample lists around 2 million distinct CDR3 sequences; around 42% were seen once. Material: blood. These receptors all come from a human donor in good health.

This clonotype was seen a handful of times. The chain joins TRBV6-5 to TRBJ2-7; D is uncertain. V was cut by 7 bases and J by 0 bases, with 16 bases left in between. The length of the CDR3 is 15 residues. Germline lookup yields CDR1 MNHEY and CDR2 SVGAGI. The CDR3 coding sequence is TGTGCCAGCACCCGAGGCTTGGCTAACTCCTACGAGCAGTACTTC. Its translation: CASTRGLANSYEQYF.

This clonotype showed up just a few times. The chain has TRBV11-2 and TRBJ2-5, with 9 nucleotides matching TRBD2. The CDR3 is 16 residues long. Trimming cost V 5 bases and J 2 bases; bases outside gene matches: 9. Germline CDR1 SGHAT, CDR2 FQNNGV. The CDR3 sequence: CASSQRGLAGQETQYF. The DNA of the CDR3 is TGTGCCAGCAGCCAACGGGGGCTAGCGGGGCAAGAGACCCAGTACTTC. Variable domain in full (rest from reference TRBV11-2 and TRBJ2-5): EAGVAQSPRYKIIEKRQSVAFWCNPISGHATLYWYQQILGQGPKLLIQFQNNGVVDDSQLPKDRFSAERLKGVDSTLKIQPAKLEDSAVYLCASSQRGLAGQETQYFGPGTRLLVL.

Notes on this clonotype: The CDR3 does not close with the conserved phenylalanine or tryptophan, likely indicating a read error. The DNA is omitted, as the CDR3 cannot be located on it reliably, and the CDR3 follows TCRdb's listing. V gene TRBV7-9 combines with J gene TRBJ2-7; TRBD1 is taken as the D call from the table, unchecked against the DNA. Germline V lookup: CDR1 SEHNR, CDR2 FQNEAQ (reference sequence). The CDR3 length is 12 residues, termini included. The CDR3 sequence is CASGLGTEGPNT.

This clonotype has just a few counts. This CDR3 reads CASSWGHSDTQYF. The CDR3 DNA sequence: TGTGCCAGCAGTTGGGGACATTCAGATACGCAGTATTTT. The rearrangement joins TRBV2 to TRBJ2-3, with a weak D call TRBD1 (6 bases). This CDR3 has 13 residues. Germline V gene sequence: CDR1 SNHLY, CDR2 FYNNEI. V was trimmed by 5 bases and J by 4 bases, leaving 10 bases between them.

This chain connects TRBV4-3 to TRBJ1-5; 8 nucleotides line up with TRBD1. With 2 bases clipped from V and 6 bases from J, the junction kept 3 bases outside the gene matches. The length of the CDR3 is 14 residues. CDR1 is LGHNA, CDR2 YSLEER, per germline. As DNA, the CDR3 is TGCGCCAGCAGCCAAAAGACAGGGGTTCAGCCCCAGCATTTT. It codes for CASSQKTGVQPQHF.